Below, one T cell receptor beta chain is given with its context. Cohorts were assigned according to the clinical history that participants reported. Donors in Cohort 3 counted as recovered after two negative PCRs, clearance, or symptom resolution. The source of the sample is a study of blood T cell repertoires in COVID-19. The CDR3 covers 16 residues. The J segment lost 2 bases and the V segment lost 5 bases, leaving 6 bases of the junction unmatched. The germline V gene has CDR1 LNHDA and CDR2 SQIVND (reference sequence). Produced via immunoSEQ multiplex PCR; TCRdb's table is partial and in-frame only. The top ten hold approximately 5.3% of the sample, which has 310,000 or so clones, 70% to 90% seen once.

The TCR originated in a woman in her thirties who had recovered from COVID-19. Specimen: PBMCs or T cells enriched from blood (not recorded which). The rearrangement uses TRBV19 and TRBJ1-4, with TRBD1 identical over 9 bases. The CDR3 DNA reads as TGTGCCAGTAGTCTCTACAGGGGGCCCACTAATGAAAAACTGTTTTTT. The encoded protein is CASSLYRGPTNEKLFF.